This T cell receptor beta chain was sequenced during a study of early stage breast cancer tumors. At the level of the study: Most invasive tumors, twelve of 16, were ER+/PR+/HER2-. The ER+/PR+/HER2- tumors included roughly eight ductal and four lobular carcinomas. Samples were sequenced at about 10-fold average coverage.

The V segment lost 5 bases and the J segment 8 bases; nucleotides outside the gene matches: 18. Germline V CDR1 and CDR2: SGHAT, FQNNGV. The CDR3 sequence is 17 residues long. Sequencing used immunoSEQ multiplex PCR; TCRdb keeps in-frame clones, though not all of them. The table includes a few thousand clones, about 63% detected once. About 20-55 mg of tumor tissue was diced per sample. Material for sequencing was breast tumor tissue. The chain carries TRBV11-2 and TRBJ2-3; TRBD2 matches at 8 bases. The receptor's source is a person aged 60 to 70 with breast cancer. The CDR3 bases are TGTGCCAGCAGCATACCCACACCGGGACTAGAGTCCGTTACGCAGTATTTT. It yields the protein CASSIPTPGLESVTQYF.